A single sample is the source of the 14 T cell receptor beta chains below, sequenced in a study of technical replicates of blood from four donors. Sequenced by immunoSEQ multiplex PCR; TCRdb stores in-frame clones only, minus some. Here the sample spans about 83,000 clones, 92% being singletons. Sequenced material: T cells isolated from PBMCs. The receptors come from a human donor in good health.

CDR3 DNA sequence: TGCGCCACTAAAGAGCCTGAACTACTTTGGTGTTACACCTTC. Translated: CATKEPELLWCYTF. This sequence joins TRBV4-1 and TRBJ1-2; no reliable D call. V was pared by 10 bases and J by 11 bases, with 26 bases between. Germline CDR1 is MGHRA and CDR2 is YSYEKL. This CDR3 comprises 14 residues.

The CDR3 loop is CASSQGTGGYTRRGAFF. In nucleotides, the CDR3 is TGCGCCAGCAGCCAAGGGACAGGGGGCTACACAAGGCGGGGGGCTTTCTTT. The V and J genes are TRBV4-1 and TRBJ1-1; 11 bases map to TRBD1. The CDR3 sequence is 17 residues long. Germline assignment: CDR1 MGHRA and CDR2 YSYEKL. With 1 base clipped from V and 11 bases from J, the junction kept 15 bases outside the gene matches.

This chain joins TRBV6-4 and TRBJ2-3; 8 bases are a match to TRBD2. The germline CDR1 and CDR2 sequences are MRHNA and SNTAGT. The V and J ends lost 6 bases and 8 bases, in that order; junction bases with no gene match: 7. The CDR3 runs to 13 residues. DNA for the CDR3: TGTGCCAGCAGCTTCGGACTAGCTGGTACGCAGTATTTT. It yields the protein CASSFGLAGTQYF.

This chain uses TRBV19 with TRBJ2-2; 12 bases fit TRBD2. The V segment lost 3 bases and the J segment 5 bases; nucleotides outside the gene matches: 4. CDR3 size: 16 residues. CDR1 and CDR2 (germline): LNHDA, SQIVND (reference sequence). CDR3 protein: CASSIPTSGSTGELFF. The DNA for the CDR3 is TGTGCCAGTAGTATCCCGACTAGCGGGAGTACCGGGGAGCTGTTTTTT. Together with reference TRBV19 and TRBJ2-2, the CDR3 gives the full variable domain: DGGITQSPKYLFRKEGQNVTLSCEQNLNHDAMYWYRQDPGQGLRLIYYSQIVNDFQKGDIAEGYSVSREKKESFPLTVTSAQKNPTAFYLCASSIPTSGSTGELFFGEGSRLTVL.

This chain links TRBV30 with TRBJ2-7, with TRBD2 matching over 10 bases. Germline V CDR1 and CDR2: GTSNPN, SVGIG (reference sequence). V shed 4 bases, J shed 4 bases, and the junction held 4 bases outside the gene matches. The CDR3 has 13 amino acids. Here the CDR3 reads CAWKLAGKYEQYF. The CDR3 coding sequence is TGTGCCTGGAAACTAGCGGGGAAATACGAGCAGTACTTC.

This clone was seen just once. The genes are TRBV9 and TRBJ1-3; D ambiguous. V lost 2 bases to trimming and J lost 4 bases, with 19 bases between them. CDR3 length equals 17 residues. CDR1 and CDR2 from the germline V gene are SGDLS and YYNGEE. The CDR3 bases are TGTGCCAGCAGCGTCTGGGTATCGGGAGGAGGAGGAAACACCATATATTTT. This translates into CASSVWVSGGGGNTIYF.

This chain connects TRBV5-4 to TRBJ1-2; D remains ambiguous. V lost 3 bases, J lost 3 bases, and 6 bases lay in between. Germline assignment: CDR1 SGHNT and CDR2 YYREEE (reference sequence). This CDR3 has 12 residues. The CDR3 DNA follows: TGTGCCAGCAGCTCCCCAGACTATGGCTACACCTTC. Translating gives CASSSPDYGYTF.

The rearrangement links TRBV11-3 to TRBJ1-1, with 7 bases fitting TRBD1. Germline CDR1 and CDR2: SGHNT and YENEEA. The CDR3 sequence is 13 residues long. V was clipped by 5 bases and J by 4 bases; unmatched bases: 4. The CDR3 is CASSPNRGTEAFF. The CDR3 nucleotides are TGTGCCAGCAGCCCTAACAGGGGCACTGAAGCTTTCTTT.

This clone was seen more than once but under ten times. CDR3 nucleotides: TGTGCCAGCTCCCTACTAGAGACTTCCGGAGGTGAAGCTTTCTTT. It yields the protein CASSLLETSGGEAFF. The chain has TRBV18 and TRBJ1-1; D is uncertain. The CDR3 contains 15 residues. Trimming removed 6 bases at V and 7 bases at J, with 21 bases between. In germline, CDR1 is KGHSH, CDR2 LQKENI.

This clone occurred a few times. This chain uses TRBV5-1 with TRBJ2-3; the D gene is possibly TRBD2 (6 bases). The CDR3 is 17 residues long. CDR1 and CDR2 (germline): SGHRS, YFSETQ. Trimming removed 0 bases from V and 0 bases from J, with 14 bases in between. The CDR3 spells CASSLARSGSSTDTQYF. The CDR3 nucleotides read TGCGCCAGCAGCTTGGCCCGGAGCGGGTCTAGCACAGATACGCAGTATTTT.

This chain uses TRBV5-1 with TRBJ1-6, with D possibly matching TRBD1 (5 bases). CDR3 length: 16 residues. V was clipped by 0 bases and J by 10 bases, with 17 bases between them. Germline-derived CDR1 and CDR2 are SGHRS and YFSETQ. The CDR3 is CASSLAGEGSGSPLHF. The CDR3, as DNA: TGCGCCAGCAGCTTGGCCGGGGAGGGGTCCGGATCACCCCTCCACTTT. Based on the CDR3 plus reference TRBV5-1 and TRBJ1-6, the full variable domain is KAGVTQTPRYLIKTRGQQVTLSCSPISGHRSVSWYQQTPGQGLQFLFEYFSETQRNKGNFPGRFSGRQFSNSRSEMNVSTLELGDSALYLCASSLAGEGSGSPLHFGNGTRLTVT.

The CDR3 DNA reads TGTGCCAGTATGGCGGATCTTGGCTACGAGCAGTACTTC. Its translation: CASMADLGYEQYF. The chain has TRBV19 and TRBJ2-7; D gene uncertain. Per germline, CDR1 LNHDA and CDR2 SQIVND (reference sequence). The V end was cut by 7 bases, the J end by 3 bases, with 13 bases between. This CDR3 is built from 13 residues. Full variable domain (remainder filled in from reference TRBV19 and TRBJ2-7): DGGITQSPKYLFRKEGQNVTLSCEQNLNHDAMYWYRQDPGQGLRLIYYSQIVNDFQKGDIAEGYSVSREKKESFPLTVTSAQKNPTAFYLCASMADLGYEQYFGPGTRLTVT.

This chain uses TRBV27 with TRBJ1-1; D possibly corresponds to TRBD1 (5 bases). There are 13 residues in the CDR3. V dropped 5 bases and J dropped 4 bases, with 11 bases sitting between them. The germline V gene has CDR1 MNHEY and CDR2 SMNVEV (reference sequence). The CDR3 DNA sequence: TGTGCCAGCAGTCTATTGGGGGGCACTGAAGCTTTCTTT. Encoded protein: CASSLLGGTEAFF.

J is TRBJ1-1 and V is TRBV2; D unclear. The CDR3 contains 17 residues. Germline V lookup: CDR1 SNHLY, CDR2 FYNNEI. V shed 4 bases and J shed 0 bases, with 18 bases lying between them. The CDR3 sequence: CASSGRLISLMNTEAFF. In DNA form, the CDR3 reads TGTGCCAGCAGTGGAAGACTAATCTCTCTTATGAACACTGAAGCTTTCTTT.